One and the same sample provided the 5 T cell receptor beta chains below, sequenced in a study of shared clonotypes between healthy human individuals. Sequencing was performed with immunoSEQ multiplex PCR; in TCRdb, only in-frame clones are kept and a portion is missing. The data hold about 2,500,000 clones, with around 94% observed a single time. The sample was naive CD4+ T cells sorted from blood. The subset: CD45RA+ positively selected. The receptors stem from a man aged 18 to 29 in good health.

This clone was observed a few times. The J gene is TRBJ1-5, the V gene TRBV29-1, with D unresolved. Trimming took 6 bases from V and 6 from J, leaving 15 bases between them. This CDR3 has 13 amino acids. In germline, CDR1 is SQVTM, CDR2 ANQGSEA. CDR3 bases: TGCAGCGTCCGGGGAGGGTTGAGTCAGCCCCAGCATTTT. This codes for CSVRGGLSQPQHF. The full variable domain, with the rest looked up from reference TRBV29-1 and TRBJ1-5, is SAVISQKPSRDICQRGTSLTIQCQVDSQVTMMFWYRQQPGQSLTLIATANQGSEATYESGFVIDKFPISRPNLTFSTLTVSNMSPEDSSIYLCSVRGGLSQPQHFGDGTRLSIL.

CDR3 sequence: CASSLVTGGPKNIQYF. CDR3 coding DNA: TGCGCCAGCAGCTTGGTCACGGGGGGGCCCAAAAACATTCAGTACTTC. J is TRBJ2-4 and V is TRBV5-1, with 8 bases lining up with TRBD2. Germline CDR1 and CDR2: SGHRS and YFSETQ. The V segment lost 0 bases and the J segment 2 bases; nucleotides outside the gene matches: 4. This CDR3 is built from 16 residues.

The rearrangement joins TRBV4-2 to TRBJ1-5; 7 bases fit TRBD1. This CDR3 region has 16 residues. V lost 0 bases and J lost 6; bases outside the gene matches: 8. Per germline, CDR1 LGHNA and CDR2 YNFKEQ. The CDR3: CASSQEGGQGSQPQHF. CDR3 sequence (DNA): TGTGCCAGCAGCCAAGAAGGGGGCCAGGGAAGTCAGCCCCAGCATTTT.

The rearrangement links TRBV27 to TRBJ2-1; 13 positions agree with TRBD2. The CDR3 totals 17 residues. Per the germline V gene, CDR1 is MNHEY and CDR2 is SMNVEV (reference sequence). V trimming: 5 bases; J trimming: 0 bases; junction bases outside the gene matches: 4. The CDR3 loop is CASSRLAGGSSYNEQFF. In DNA, the CDR3 is TGTGCCAGCAGTCGACTAGCGGGGGGTAGCTCCTACAATGAGCAGTTCTTC.

About this clone itself: This sample includes further DNA sequences coding for the same CDR3. The gene calls are TRBV27 and TRBJ1-2; 7 positions agree with TRBD1. Germline values: CDR1 MNHEY, CDR2 SMNVEV (reference sequence). The trim removed 5 bases at V and 7 bases at J, leaving 7 bases unmatched. The CDR3 has 13 residues. The CDR3 reads CASSPDRVGGYTF. CDR3 in DNA: TGTGCCAGCAGTCCCGACAGGGTGGGTGGCTACACCTTC.